These 18 T cell receptor beta chains originate from one sample sequenced in a study of T cells in Graves' hyperthyroidism and ophthalmopathy. TCR beta CDR3 regions were amplified from RNA. First-round RT-PCR targeting the TCR CDR3 was performed with the HTBI primer set. TCRdb called the multiplex PCR reads again in MiXCR, with one record for every CDR3 protein. This table holds over 300,000 distinct CDR3 sequences, approximately 15% found once. Sequenced: blood. All receptors come from a woman aged 55 to 70 with Graves' hyperthyroidism.

This clonotype was seen many times. The chain uses TRBV18 and TRBJ2-5; D is tentatively TRBD1 or TRBD2 (5 bases each). Looked up from germline, CDR1 is KGHSH and CDR2 is LQKENI. Trimming took off 2 bases at V and 5 bases at J, with 9 bases between the two ends. The CDR3 length is 13 residues. The chain's CDR3 is CASSPGRDETQYF. The CDR3 DNA reads as TGTGCCAGCTCACCAGGCAGGGACGAGACCCAGTACTTC.

The chain joins TRBV20-1 to TRBJ2-3, with 10 bases matching TRBD2. There are 15 residues in the CDR3. Per the germline V gene, CDR1 is DFQATT and CDR2 is SNEGSKA (reference sequence). Trimming at V came to 3 bases and at J to 4 bases, leaving 7 bases not matched to a gene. The DNA of the CDR3 is TGCAGTGCTAGTGCTAGCGGGAGTCGGTCAGATACGCAGTATTTT. It is translated as CSASASGSRSDTQYF.

This clonotype occurred many times. The rearrangement joins TRBV2 to TRBJ2-3, with 9 positions matching TRBD2. This CDR3 comprises 11 residues. CDR1 is SNHLY, CDR2 FYNNEI, per germline. The CDR3 DNA sequence: TGTGGGCTAGCGGGACCAGATACGCAGTATTTT. It codes for CGLAGPDTQYF.

This clonotype was counted ten times or more. The V and J genes are TRBV28 and TRBJ2-1; D perhaps matches TRBD1 (6 bases). Germline lookup yields CDR1 MDHEN and CDR2 SYDVKM. The CDR3 contains 12 residues. V was trimmed by 6 bases and J by 12 bases, leaving 15 bases between them. The CDR3 sequence is CASSPDSRGQFF. The CDR3 DNA reads as TGTGCCAGCAGCCCGGACAGTCGGGGGCAGTTCTTC.

This chain connects TRBV3-1 to TRBJ1-2, with 7 bases matching TRBD1. Trimming at V came to 4 bases and at J to 13 bases, leaving 12 bases not matched to a gene. Germline CDR1 LGHDT, CDR2 YNNKEL (reference sequence). The CDR3 covers 13 residues. This CDR3 reads CASSPPTGARCTF. Here the CDR3 DNA reads TGTGCCAGCAGCCCCCCCACAGGGGCGCGCTGCACCTTC.

The chain uses TRBV7-8 and TRBJ1-2, with 7 bases matching TRBD1. This CDR3 spans 18 amino acids. Germline V gives CDR1 SGHVS, CDR2 FQNEAQ. Unmatched junction bases numbered 16, after V lost 5 bases and J lost 1 base. The CDR3 is CASSIIGARGGFNYGYTF. For the CDR3, the DNA is TGTGCCAGCAGCATTATAGGAGCCAGGGGGGGATTTAACTATGGCTACACCTTC.

This clonotype was detected only a few times. This rearrangement joins TRBV5-1 to TRBJ2-7; possible D gene TRBD2, 5 bases. Trimming left V 0 bases short and J 1 base short, with 14 bases between. This CDR3 contains 16 residues. CDR1 SGHRS and CDR2 YFSETQ come from the germline V gene. The CDR3 spells CASSLGAAVGSYEQYF. The DNA for the CDR3 is TGCGCCAGCAGCTTGGGAGCGGCGGTTGGGTCCTACGAGCAGTACTTC.

This clonotype was seen many times. The chain combines TRBV3-1 with TRBJ2-1; 9 positions match TRBD2. This CDR3 spans 15 amino acids. Germline V gives CDR1 LGHDT, CDR2 YNNKEL (reference sequence). V was pared by 4 bases and J by 2 bases, with 3 bases of the junction left unmatched. In DNA, the CDR3 is TGTGCCAGCAGCCCTAAGCGGGAGGCCTACAATGAGCAGTTCTTC. The encoded protein is CASSPKREAYNEQFF.

V gene TRBV9 combines with J gene TRBJ2-7; TRBD1 might be the D (6 bases). V was clipped by 2 bases and J by 2 bases, with 11 bases between them. Germline CDR1 and CDR2: SGDLS and YYNGEE. This CDR3 region has 14 residues. The CDR3 is CASSVGGQAYEQYF. The CDR3 bases are TGTGCCAGCAGCGTTGGGGGACAAGCCTACGAGCAGTACTTC.

This chain uses TRBV5-1 with TRBJ2-5; 10 nucleotides line up with TRBD1. After removal of 2 bases from V and 12 bases from J, the junction contained 7 bases not matched to a gene. The CDR3 extends over 13 amino acids. Germline assignment: CDR1 SGHRS and CDR2 YFSETQ. CDR3 DNA: TGCGCCAGCAGCTTTACCGGGACAGGGGAAAAGTACTTC. Encoded protein: CASSFTGTGEKYF.

The genes are TRBV24-1 and TRBJ1-5, with D perhaps matching TRBD1 (5 bases). V lost 5 bases, J lost 5 bases, and 9 bases lay in between. Germline-derived CDR1 and CDR2 are KGHDR and SFDVKD. The CDR3 spans 13 residues. The DNA for the CDR3 is TGTGCCACCAGTGCCAGGGAGTATCAGCCCCAGCATTTT. Translation gives CATSAREYQPQHF.

The chain combines TRBV7-2 with TRBJ2-7; tentative D call: TRBD2 (6 bases). Germline CDR1 reads SGHTA; CDR2 reads FQGNSA. This CDR3 contains 15 residues. Trimming pared 5 bases from V and 6 bases from J, leaving 20 bases between. The CDR3 coding sequence is TGTGCCAGCAGCCCGAGGAGCGGGTGGAGTGGCGAGCAGTACTTC. Residues: CASSPRSGWSGEQYF. The whole variable domain, remainder taken from reference TRBV7-2 and TRBJ2-7, is GAGVSQSPSNKVTEKGKDVELRCDPISGHTALYWYRQSLGQGLEFLIYFQGNSAPDKSGLPSDRFSAERTGGSVSTLTIQRTQQEDSAVYLCASSPRSGWSGEQYFGPGTRLTVT.

The V and J genes are TRBV19 and TRBJ1-1; perhaps TRBD1 as D (6 bases). In germline, CDR1 is LNHDA, CDR2 SQIVND (reference sequence). V was cut by 4 bases and J by 5 bases, with 17 bases left in between. This CDR3 has 15 amino acids. The CDR3 coding sequence is TGTGCCAGTAGTACGGGAGGGGGGAGTTGGACTGAAGCTTTCTTT. Encoded protein: CASSTGGGSWTEAFF.

This clonotype was recorded many times. The gene calls are TRBV20-1 and TRBJ1-1; TRBD1 is a possible D gene (5 bases). Germline V gives CDR1 DFQATT, CDR2 SNEGSKA (reference sequence). The CDR3 is 16 amino acids. The chain's CDR3 is CSSTPPTRVRSTEAFF. The CDR3, as DNA: TGCAGCTCCACTCCCCCGACCAGGGTTCGGAGCACTGAAGCTTTCTTT.

This clonotype appeared many times. The J gene is TRBJ2-1, the V gene TRBV11-2; 14 positions match TRBD2. From germline, CDR1 is SGHAT and CDR2 FQNNGV. The CDR3 contains 16 residues. With 4 bases clipped from V and 6 bases from J, the junction kept 5 bases outside the gene matches. DNA of the CDR3: TGTGCCAGCAGCTCTTGGGGACTAGCGGGAGCCAATGAGCAGTTCTTC. Its protein is CASSSWGLAGANEQFF. The full variable domain, in which reference TRBV11-2 and TRBJ2-1 provide the parts outside the CDR3, is EAGVAQSPRYKIIEKRQSVAFWCNPISGHATLYWYQQILGQGPKLLIQFQNNGVVDDSQLPKDRFSAERLKGVDSTLKIQPAKLEDSAVYLCASSSWGLAGANEQFFGPGTRLTVL.

This clonotype was seen repeatedly, ten times or more. The rearrangement uses TRBV27 and TRBJ2-3, with TRBD1 matching over 8 bases. V gave up 7 bases and J gave up 4 bases; unmatched junction bases: 7. Germline V gives CDR1 MNHEY, CDR2 SMNVEV (reference sequence). This CDR3 contains 14 residues. CDR3 region: CASNRDRGADTQYF. The CDR3 DNA sequence: TGTGCCAGCAACCGCGACAGGGGCGCAGATACGCAGTATTTT.

J is TRBJ1-3 and V is TRBV16; D gene uncertain. Germline V lookup: CDR1 KGHSY, CDR2 FQNENV. The length of the CDR3 is 14 residues. Trimming took off 5 bases at V and 0 bases at J, with 8 bases between the two ends. The DNA of the CDR3 is TGTGCCAGCAGCTTCGATCCCTCTGGAAACACCATATATTTT. This codes for CASSFDPSGNTIYF. Complete variable domain (other parts from reference TRBV16 and TRBJ1-3): GEEVAQTPKHLVRGEGQKAKLYCAPIKGHSYVFWYQQVLKNEFKFLISFQNENVFDETGMPKERFSAKCLPNSPCSLEIQATKLEDSAVYFCASSFDPSGNTIYFGEGSWLTVV.

The J gene is TRBJ1-4, the V gene TRBV9; D gene uncertain. The CDR3 covers 15 residues. The V end lost 0 bases, the J end lost 6 bases, and 12 bases lay between the germline ends. Germline CDR1 is SGDLS and CDR2 is YYNGEE. Here the CDR3 DNA reads TGTGCCAGCAGCGTAGGGGATCTTTCCGATGAAAAACTGTTTTTT. Translating gives CASSVGDLSDEKLFF.